Below, one T cell receptor (beta chain) is given with its context. The sample originates from a study of control samples from healthy donors and cancer patients. The CDR3 is 11 residues long. Germline-derived CDR1 and CDR2 are DFQATT and SNEGSKA (reference sequence). V gave up 7 bases and J gave up 3 bases, with 10 bases separating them. Here immunoSEQ multiplex PCR was the method, and the copy in TCRdb shows in-frame clones only, minus some. The sample records about 180,000 clones, 75% to 95% being singletons. The specimen was blood. The J gene is TRBJ2-7, the V gene TRBV20-1; D is ambiguous. The clonotype originates from a woman aged 40 to 50 in good health. CDR3 sequence (DNA): TGCAGTGGCTGGGATCGCTACGAGCAGTACTTC. It specifies CSGWDRYEQYF.